Listed here is a single T cell receptor beta chain. Antigen: not known. Assay: immunoSEQ multiplex PCR; the TCRdb copy retains only in-frame clones and omits some. The table has 45,000 or so clones, about 85% seen once. These data originate in a study of T cells in localized non-small cell lung cancer. Study outcomes and limitations: Uninvolved adjacent lung had the highest recorded T cell clonality, with tumor below it. A median approximately 60 of the top 100 tumor clones appeared in adjacent lung. Elevated blood T cell density was associated with longer overall survival. Sequencing involved a lone tumor region, leaving heterogeneity possible.

Germline CDR1 reads SGDLS; CDR2 reads YYNGEE. V was clipped by 4 bases and J by 1 base, with 8 bases between them. The CDR3 covers 14 residues. This specimen was PBMCs, taken before any cancer treatment. The sequence came from a man between 40 and 70 years old with stage II lung adenocarcinoma. The chain joins TRBV9 to TRBJ1-4; D is uncertain. The CDR3 coding sequence is TGTGCCAGCAGCCCCCGGGGAACTAATGAAAAACTGTTTTTT. This encodes CASSPRGTNEKLFF.